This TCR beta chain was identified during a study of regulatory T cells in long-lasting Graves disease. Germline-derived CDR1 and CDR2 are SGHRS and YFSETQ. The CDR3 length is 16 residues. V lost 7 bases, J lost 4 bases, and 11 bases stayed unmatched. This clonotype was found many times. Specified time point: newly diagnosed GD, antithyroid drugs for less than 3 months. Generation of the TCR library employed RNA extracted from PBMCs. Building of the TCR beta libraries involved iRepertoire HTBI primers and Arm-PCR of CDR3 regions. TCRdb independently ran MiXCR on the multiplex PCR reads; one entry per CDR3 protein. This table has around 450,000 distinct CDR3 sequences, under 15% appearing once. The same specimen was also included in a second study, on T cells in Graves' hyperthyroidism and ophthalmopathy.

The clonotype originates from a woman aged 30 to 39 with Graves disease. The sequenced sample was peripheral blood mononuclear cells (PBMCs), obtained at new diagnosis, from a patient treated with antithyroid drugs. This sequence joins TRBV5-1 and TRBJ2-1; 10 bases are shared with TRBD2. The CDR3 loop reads CASRAGGPGSYNEQFF. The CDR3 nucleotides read TGCGCCAGCCGAGCGGGAGGGCCCGGTTCGTACAATGAGCAGTTCTTC. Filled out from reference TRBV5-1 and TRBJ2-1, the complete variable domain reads KAGVTQTPRYLIKTRGQQVTLSCSPISGHRSVSWYQQTPGQGLQFLFEYFSETQRNKGNFPGRFSGRQFSNSRSEMNVSTLELGDSALYLCASRAGGPGSYNEQFFGPGTRLTVL.